The T cell receptor (beta chain) under discussion was sequenced for a study of cytomegalovirus exposure and HLA in healthy donors. Points from the study as a whole: Later, TCR association rates were found to vary by HLA locus, highest for DRB1 and lowest for HLA-C. A later analysis showed that HLA-associated TCR beta chains had undergone more clonal expansion than equally common others.

Concerning this clone: Antigen: not known.

There are 15 residues in the CDR3. Germline CDR1 is SGDLS and CDR2 is YYNGEE. Trimming cost V 4 bases and J 1 base, with 14 bases left between them. Amplification used 60 Vbeta primers and 13 Jbeta primers. Assay: immunoSEQ multiplex PCR; the TCRdb copy retains only in-frame clones and omits some. This sample lists some 110,000 clones; its ten largest clones have under 3.5%. The V gene is TRBV9, the J gene TRBJ2-5; D is perhaps TRBD2 (6 bases). This TCR came from a young man in good health and CMV-seronegative. Sequencing input: PBMCs. This chain's CDR3 is CASSQEGRAQETQYF. In DNA form, the CDR3 reads TGTGCCAGCAGCCAGGAGGGCAGGGCCCAAGAGACCCAGTACTTC.